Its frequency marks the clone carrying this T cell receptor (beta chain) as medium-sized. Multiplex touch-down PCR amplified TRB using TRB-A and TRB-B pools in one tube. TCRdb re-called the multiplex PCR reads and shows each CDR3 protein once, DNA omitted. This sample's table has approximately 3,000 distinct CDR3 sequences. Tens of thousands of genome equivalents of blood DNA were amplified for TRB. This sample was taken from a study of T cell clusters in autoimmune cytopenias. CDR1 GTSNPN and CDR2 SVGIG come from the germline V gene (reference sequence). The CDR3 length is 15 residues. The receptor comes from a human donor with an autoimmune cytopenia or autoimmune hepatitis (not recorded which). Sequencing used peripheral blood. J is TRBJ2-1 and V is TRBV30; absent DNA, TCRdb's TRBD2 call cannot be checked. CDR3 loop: CAWSVRGNRGNEQFF.